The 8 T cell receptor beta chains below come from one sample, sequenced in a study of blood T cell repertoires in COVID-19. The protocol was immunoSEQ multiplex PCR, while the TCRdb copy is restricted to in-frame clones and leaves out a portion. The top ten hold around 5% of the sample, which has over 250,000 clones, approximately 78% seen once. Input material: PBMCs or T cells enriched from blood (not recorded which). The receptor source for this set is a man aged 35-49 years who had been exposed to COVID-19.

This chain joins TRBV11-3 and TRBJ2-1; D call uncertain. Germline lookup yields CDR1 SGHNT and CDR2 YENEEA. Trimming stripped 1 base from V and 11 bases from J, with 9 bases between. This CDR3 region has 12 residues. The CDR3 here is CASSLVREKQFF. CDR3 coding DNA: TGTGCCAGCAGCTTAGTGCGAGAGAAGCAGTTCTTC.

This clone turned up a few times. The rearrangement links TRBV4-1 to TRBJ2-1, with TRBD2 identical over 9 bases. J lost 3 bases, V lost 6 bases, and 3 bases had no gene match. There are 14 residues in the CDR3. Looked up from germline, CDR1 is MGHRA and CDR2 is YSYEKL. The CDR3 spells CASRLAGNYNEQFF. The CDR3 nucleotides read TGCGCCAGCAGACTAGCGGGCAACTACAATGAGCAGTTCTTC.

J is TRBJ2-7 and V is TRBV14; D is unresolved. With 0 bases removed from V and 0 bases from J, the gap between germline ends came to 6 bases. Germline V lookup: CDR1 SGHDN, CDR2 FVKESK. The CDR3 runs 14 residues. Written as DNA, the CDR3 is TGTGCCAGCAGCCAAGAACACATCTCCTACGAGCAGTACTTC. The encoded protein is CASSQEHISYEQYF.

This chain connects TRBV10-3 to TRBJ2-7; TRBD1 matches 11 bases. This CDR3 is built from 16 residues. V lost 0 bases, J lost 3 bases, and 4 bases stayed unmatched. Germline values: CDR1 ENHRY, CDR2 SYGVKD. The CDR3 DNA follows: TGTGCCATCAGTGAGTCGGGACAGGGGGTATTCTACGAGCAGTACTTC. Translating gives CAISESGQGVFYEQYF.

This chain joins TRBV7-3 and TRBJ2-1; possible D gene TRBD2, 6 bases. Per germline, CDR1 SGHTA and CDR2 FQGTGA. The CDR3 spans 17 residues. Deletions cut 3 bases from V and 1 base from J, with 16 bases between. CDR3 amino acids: CASSLGPGVGSYNEQFF. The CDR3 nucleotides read TGTGCCAGCAGCTTGGGTCCGGGGGTAGGTTCCTACAATGAGCAGTTCTTC.

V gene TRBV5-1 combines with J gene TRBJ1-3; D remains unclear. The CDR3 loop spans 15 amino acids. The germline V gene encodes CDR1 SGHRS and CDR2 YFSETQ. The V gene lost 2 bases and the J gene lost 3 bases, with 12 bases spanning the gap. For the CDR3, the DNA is TGCGCCAGCAGCTTCCGGGCCGGACTTGGAAACACCATATATTTT. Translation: CASSFRAGLGNTIYF.

DNA for the CDR3: TGTGCCATCCTAGCGGGAGGGCTTAATGAGCAGTTCTTC. Encoded protein: CAILAGGLNEQFF. The gene calls are TRBV12-3 or TRBV12-4 and TRBJ2-1, with TRBD2 identical over 12 bases. V was pared by 10 bases and J by 7 bases, with 5 bases of the junction left unmatched. The CDR3 spans 13 residues.

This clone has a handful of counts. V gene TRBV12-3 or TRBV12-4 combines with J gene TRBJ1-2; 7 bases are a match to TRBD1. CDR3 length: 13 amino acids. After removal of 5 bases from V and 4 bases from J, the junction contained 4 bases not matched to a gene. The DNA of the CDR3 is TGTGCCAGCAGTCCAGACAGGGCCTATGGCTACACCTTC. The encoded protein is CASSPDRAYGYTF.